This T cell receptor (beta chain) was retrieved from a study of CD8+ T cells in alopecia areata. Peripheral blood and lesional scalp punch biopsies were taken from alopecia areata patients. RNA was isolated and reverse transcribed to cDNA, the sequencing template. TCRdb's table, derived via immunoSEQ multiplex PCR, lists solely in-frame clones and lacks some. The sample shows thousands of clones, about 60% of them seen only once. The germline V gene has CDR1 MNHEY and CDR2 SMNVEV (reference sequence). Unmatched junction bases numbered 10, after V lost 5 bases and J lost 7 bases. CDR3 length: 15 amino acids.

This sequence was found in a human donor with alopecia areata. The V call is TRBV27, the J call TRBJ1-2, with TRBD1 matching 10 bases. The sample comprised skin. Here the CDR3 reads CASSPPGQGFSGYTF. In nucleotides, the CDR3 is TGTGCCAGCAGTCCTCCGGGACAGGGGTTCTCTGGCTACACCTTC.